These 22 T cell receptor beta chains came from one sample sequenced in a study of cytomegalovirus exposure and HLA in healthy donors. The primer mix had 60 Vbeta and 13 Jbeta primers. Clones were read by immunoSEQ multiplex PCR, and TCRdb kept only the in-frame ones, dropping some. The sample has about 150,000 clones; roughly 77% are singletons. Sequencing was done on a sample of PBMCs. The receptors originated from a human donor in good health.

This clone appeared once. The sample has other DNA sequences that encode this CDR3 too. The rearrangement links TRBV5-1 to TRBJ2-3, with TRBD2 as a possible D gene (5 bases). Trimming took off 0 bases at V and 0 bases at J, with 5 bases between the two ends. The CDR3 length is 14 residues. Germline values: CDR1 SGHRS, CDR2 YFSETQ. CDR3 amino acids: CASSLGGSTDTQYF. The CDR3, as DNA: TGCGCCAGCAGCTTGGGAGGGAGCACAGATACGCAGTATTTT.

This sequence joins TRBV6-1 and TRBJ1-2; 7 bases are a match to TRBD1. The CDR3 extends over 15 amino acids. Trimming removed 7 bases from V and 2 bases from J; junction bases left unmatched: 10. In germline, CDR1 is MNHNS, CDR2 SASEGT. The CDR3 DNA sequence: TGTGCCAGCATCGGGTTTCCGACAGGGAACTATGGCTACACCTTC. Amino acid sequence: CASIGFPTGNYGYTF.

This clone was counted a single time. The J gene is TRBJ1-2, the V gene TRBV5-6, with D possibly matching TRBD1 (6 bases). CDR1 is SGHDT, CDR2 YYEEEE, per germline. The CDR3 runs to 12 residues. V was cut by 2 bases and J by 6 bases, with 8 bases left in between. CDR3 nucleotide sequence: TGTGCCAGCAGCTTTACAGGGAATGGCTACACCTTC. It translates to CASSFTGNGYTF.

The V gene is TRBV6-5, the J gene TRBJ1-1; 7 bases agree with TRBD1. There are 13 residues in the CDR3. V shed 6 bases and J 3 bases; nucleotides not matched to a gene: 4. From germline, CDR1 is MNHEY and CDR2 SVGAGI. CDR3 sequence: CASSPTGYTEAFF. The CDR3 DNA reads TGTGCCAGCAGCCCGACAGGGTACACTGAAGCTTTCTTT.

The chain combines TRBV27 with TRBJ1-5; TRBD1 might be the D (5 bases). V lost 3 bases to trimming and J lost 3 bases, with 9 bases between them. Per the germline V gene, CDR1 is MNHEY and CDR2 is SMNVEV (reference sequence). This CDR3 contains 14 residues. The CDR3 loop is CASSFKGLNQPQHF. The DNA of the CDR3 is TGTGCCAGCAGTTTTAAGGGACTCAATCAGCCCCAGCATTTT.

The V call is TRBV15, the J call TRBJ1-5; D may be TRBD1 (5 bases). Between the trimmed V and J ends, which lost 5 bases and 1 base, there was a span of 15 bases. This CDR3 is 16 amino acids long. CDR1 and CDR2 from the germline V gene are LNHNV and YYDKDF (reference sequence). In DNA form, the CDR3 reads TGTGCCACCAGCCCACTGGGGGGGTTAAGCAATCAGCCCCAGCATTTT. This gives the protein CATSPLGGLSNQPQHF. The full variable domain, completed using reference TRBV15 and TRBJ1-5, is DAMVIQNPRYQVTQFGKPVTLSCSQTLNHNVMYWYQQKSSQAPKLLFHYYDKDFNNEADTPDNFQSRRPNTSFCFLDIRSPGLGDTAMYLCATSPLGGLSNQPQHFGDGTRLSIL.

J is TRBJ1-4 and V is TRBV2, with D perhaps TRBD1 (6 bases). This CDR3 is built from 16 residues. Between the trimmed V and J ends, which lost 7 bases and 6 bases, there was a span of 21 bases. The germline V gene has CDR1 SNHLY and CDR2 FYNNEI. CDR3 amino acids: CASKNPGGGHYEKLFF. The CDR3 DNA follows: TGTGCCAGCAAGAATCCAGGCGGGGGACATTATGAAAAACTGTTTTTT.

The chain recombines TRBV30 with TRBJ2-1; D is possibly TRBD2 (5 bases). This CDR3 spans 15 amino acids. Germline-derived CDR1 and CDR2 are GTSNPN and SVGIG (reference sequence). The ends were cut back, 2 bases at V and 4 bases at J, with 15 bases in the middle. Here the CDR3 reads CAWSIGGRPYNEQFF. The CDR3 coding sequence is TGTGCCTGGAGTATAGGTGGGAGACCTTACAATGAGCAGTTCTTC.

This clone was counted once. The chain couples TRBV13 to TRBJ1-5; the D gene is possibly TRBD1 (6 bases). There are 13 residues in the CDR3. Trimming pared 6 bases from V and 5 bases from J, leaving 11 bases between. CDR1 is PRHDT and CDR2 is FYEKMQ in the germline V gene (reference sequence). The CDR3 protein is CASSQQGDQPQHF. The CDR3 DNA is TGTGCCAGCAGTCAACAGGGTGATCAGCCCCAGCATTTT.

The chain links TRBV14 to TRBJ2-1; TRBD2 might be the D (6 bases). Per the germline V gene, CDR1 is SGHDN and CDR2 is FVKESK. Trimming left V 0 bases short and J 2 bases short, with 11 bases between. CDR3 length: 16 amino acids. This CDR3 reads CASSQERLETYNEQFF. In DNA, the CDR3 is TGTGCCAGCAGCCAAGAGCGACTAGAAACCTACAATGAGCAGTTCTTC. The whole variable domain, filled in from reference TRBV14 and TRBJ2-1, reads EAGVTQFPSHSVIEKGQTVTLRCDPISGHDNLYWYRRVMGKEIKFLLHFVKESKQDESGMPNNRFLAERTGGTYSTLKVQPAELEDSGVYFCASSQERLETYNEQFFGPGTRLTVL.

J is TRBJ2-3 and V is TRBV11-2, with D perhaps TRBD2 (6 bases). The germline gives CDR1 SGHAT, CDR2 FQNNGV. CDR3 size: 15 residues. The V end lost 5 bases, the J end lost 4 bases, and 16 bases lay between the germline ends. The CDR3 DNA reads TGTGCCAGCAGCCCGGGACTCCCCCAGGCAGATACGCAGTATTTT. Translation: CASSPGLPQADTQYF.

This clone showed up just once. Relative to the germline gene, one junction end is altered; a read error may explain this. This sequence joins TRBV20-1 and TRBJ1-5; D call uncertain. The CDR3 totals 11 residues. The V gene's germline CDR1 is DFQATT and CDR2 SNEGSKA (reference sequence). The CDR3 loop reads CSARLNQAQHF. The CDR3 region has the DNA TGCAGTGCTAGACTGAATCAGGCCCAGCATTTT.

This sequence joins TRBV7-9 and TRBJ1-1, with D tentatively TRBD1 (5 bases). From germline, CDR1 is SEHNR and CDR2 FQNEAQ (reference sequence). The length of the CDR3 is 15 residues. Trimming took off 7 bases at V and 3 bases at J, with 18 bases between the two ends. Here the CDR3 reads CASTVEEGSDTEAFF. CDR3 sequence (DNA): TGTGCCAGCACTGTGGAGGAGGGGTCCGACACTGAAGCTTTCTTT.

The V call is TRBV4-2, the J call TRBJ2-1, with D possibly TRBD1 on 7 matching bases. Trimming took off 3 bases at V and 4 bases at J, with 16 bases between the two ends. Germline CDR1 LGHNA, CDR2 YNFKEQ. The CDR3 runs to 16 residues. The CDR3 protein is CASSQTPTGRYNEQFF. In DNA, the CDR3 is TGTGCCAGCAGCCAGACCCCGACAGGGAGGTACAATGAGCAGTTCTTC.

The chain uses TRBV28 and TRBJ2-2, with D unclear. Germline V gene lookup returns CDR1 MDHEN and CDR2 SYDVKM. V gave up 8 bases and J gave up 4 bases, with 8 bases separating them. The CDR3 consists of 12 residues. The CDR3, as DNA: TGTGCCAGCGGGCAGACCACCGGGGAGCTGTTTTTT. It encodes CASGQTTGELFF.

This clone has just one count. CDR3 sequence: CASSFLFAPGQGSYEQYF. CDR3 nucleotides: TGTGCCAGCAGTTTTCTATTTGCCCCGGGACAGGGCAGCTACGAGCAGTACTTC. V usage is TRBV28 and J usage is TRBJ2-7; TRBD1 matches at 9 bases. Germline values: CDR1 MDHEN, CDR2 SYDVKM. The trim removed 3 bases at V and 3 bases at J, leaving 15 bases unmatched. The CDR3 is made up of 18 amino acids.

The chain links TRBV19 to TRBJ2-4, with 7 bases matching TRBD1. The V segment lost 2 bases and the J segment 0 bases; nucleotides outside the gene matches: 10. Germline V gives CDR1 LNHDA, CDR2 SQIVND (reference sequence). The CDR3 covers 18 residues. The CDR3 loop is CASSIPRTGALAKNIQYF. The CDR3 DNA sequence: TGTGCCAGTAGTATACCCCGGACAGGCGCCTTAGCCAAAAACATTCAGTACTTC.

V and J are TRBV28 and TRBJ1-2; the D gene is possibly TRBD1 (5 bases). The CDR3 runs to 13 residues. From germline, CDR1 is MDHEN and CDR2 SYDVKM. The germline V and J ends were trimmed by 4 bases and 8 bases, with 14 bases remaining between them. The CDR3 is CASSSVYRGGYTF. The CDR3 DNA reads TGTGCCAGCAGTTCCGTCTATAGGGGAGGCTACACCTTC.

The chain has TRBV4-2 and TRBJ1-3; a possible D gene is TRBD1 (5 bases). The CDR3 has 13 amino acids. V lost 3 bases to trimming and J lost 5 bases, with 8 bases between them. The germline V gene encodes CDR1 LGHNA and CDR2 YNFKEQ. In DNA form, the CDR3 reads TGTGCCAGCAGCCAGGCAGGGCGAAACACCATATATTTT. Translation: CASSQAGRNTIYF.

This chain uses TRBV15 with TRBJ2-7; a weak D match, TRBD2 (5 bases). This CDR3 is built from 17 residues. The ends were cut back, 0 bases at V and 2 bases at J, with 17 bases in the middle. Germline assignment: CDR1 LNHNV and CDR2 YYDKDF (reference sequence). DNA of the CDR3: TGTGCCACCAGCAGAGAAAAAGAGAGGGTATTAGCCTACGAGCAGTACTTC. This codes for CATSREKERVLAYEQYF.

The chain carries TRBV7-9 and TRBJ1-1, with 7 bases that match TRBD1. The CDR3 loop spans 14 amino acids. V lost 5 bases to trimming and J lost 6 bases; unmatched junction nucleotides: 9. Per the germline V gene, CDR1 is SEHNR and CDR2 is FQNEAQ (reference sequence). The CDR3 sequence is CASSRRGRRPEAFF. The CDR3, as DNA: TGTGCCAGCAGCCGTAGGGGGCGCAGACCTGAAGCTTTCTTT.

For the CDR3, the DNA is TGCGCCAGCAGCTTGACAGGGGGCCATGCGAATGAGCAGTTCTTC. It is translated as CASSLTGGHANEQFF. The rearrangement joins TRBV5-1 to TRBJ2-1, with 9 bases lining up with TRBD1. This CDR3 comprises 15 residues. Germline-derived CDR1 and CDR2 are SGHRS and YFSETQ. V dropped 1 base and J dropped 7; count of bases not matched to a gene: 6.